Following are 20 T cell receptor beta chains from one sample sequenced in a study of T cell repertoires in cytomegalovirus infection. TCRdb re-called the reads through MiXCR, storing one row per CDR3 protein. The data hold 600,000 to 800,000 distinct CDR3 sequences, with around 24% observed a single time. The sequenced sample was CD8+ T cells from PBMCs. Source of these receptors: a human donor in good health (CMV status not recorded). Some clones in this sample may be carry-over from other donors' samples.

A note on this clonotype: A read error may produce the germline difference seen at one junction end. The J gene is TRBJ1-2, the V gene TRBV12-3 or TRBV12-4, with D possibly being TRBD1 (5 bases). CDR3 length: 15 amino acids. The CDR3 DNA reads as TGTGCCAGCAGTGGGGGACCCAGAGGGCCCTATAGCTACACCTTC. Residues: CASSGGPRGPYSYTF.

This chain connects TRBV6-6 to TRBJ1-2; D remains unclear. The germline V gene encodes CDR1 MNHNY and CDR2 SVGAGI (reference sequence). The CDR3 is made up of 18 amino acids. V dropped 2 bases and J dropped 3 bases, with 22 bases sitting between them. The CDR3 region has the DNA TGTGCCAGCAGTTACCCAGTCGTTCTTGAATGGGCGGACTATGGCTACACCTTC. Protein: CASSYPVVLEWADYGYTF.

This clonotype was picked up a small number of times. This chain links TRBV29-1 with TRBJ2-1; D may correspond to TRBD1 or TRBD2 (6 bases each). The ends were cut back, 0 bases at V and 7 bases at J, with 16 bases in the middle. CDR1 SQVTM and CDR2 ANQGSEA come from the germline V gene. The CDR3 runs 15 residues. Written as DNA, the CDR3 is TGCAGCGTTGAAGACGGGGGCCCAGATGGGAATGAGCAGTTCTTC. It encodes CSVEDGGPDGNEQFF.

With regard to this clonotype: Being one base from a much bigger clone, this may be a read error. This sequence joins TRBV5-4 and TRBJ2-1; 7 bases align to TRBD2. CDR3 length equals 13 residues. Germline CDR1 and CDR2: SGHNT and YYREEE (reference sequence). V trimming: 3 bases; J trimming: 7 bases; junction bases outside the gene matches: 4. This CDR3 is CASSSRLANEQFF. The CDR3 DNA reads TGTGCCAGCAGCTCGAGACTAGCTAATGAGCAGTTCTTC.

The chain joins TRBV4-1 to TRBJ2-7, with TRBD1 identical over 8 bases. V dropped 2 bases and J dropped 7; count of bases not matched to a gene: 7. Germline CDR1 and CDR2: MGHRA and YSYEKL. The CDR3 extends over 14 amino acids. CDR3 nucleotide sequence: TGCGCCAGCAGCCAAATCCAGGGGGCGGGGGAGCAGTACTTC. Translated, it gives CASSQIQGAGEQYF.

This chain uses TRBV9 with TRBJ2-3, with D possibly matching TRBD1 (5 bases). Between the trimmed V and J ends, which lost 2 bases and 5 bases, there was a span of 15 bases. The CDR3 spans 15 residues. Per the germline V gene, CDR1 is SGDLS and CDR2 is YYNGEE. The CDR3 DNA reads TGTGCCAGCAGCGTCACAAACTCAAGGGGAGATACGCAGTATTTT. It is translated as CASSVTNSRGDTQYF.

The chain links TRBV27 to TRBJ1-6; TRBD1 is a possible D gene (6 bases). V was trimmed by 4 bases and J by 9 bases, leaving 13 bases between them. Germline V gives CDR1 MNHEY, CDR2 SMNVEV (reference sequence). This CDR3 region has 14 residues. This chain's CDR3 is CASSWSGEISPLHF. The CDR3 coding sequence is TGTGCCAGCAGTTGGTCAGGGGAGATTTCACCCCTCCACTTT.

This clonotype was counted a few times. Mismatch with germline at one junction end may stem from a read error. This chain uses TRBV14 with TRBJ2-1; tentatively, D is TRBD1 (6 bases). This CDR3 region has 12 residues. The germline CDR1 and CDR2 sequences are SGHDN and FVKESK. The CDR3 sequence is CASSPGGQLRGF. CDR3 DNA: TGTGCCAGCAGCCCCGGCGGACAGCTACGGGGCTTC.

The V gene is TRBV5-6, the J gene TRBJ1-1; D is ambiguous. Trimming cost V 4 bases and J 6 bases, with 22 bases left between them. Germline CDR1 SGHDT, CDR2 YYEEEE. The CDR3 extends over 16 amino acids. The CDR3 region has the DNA TGTGCCAGCAGCGCGAGTATCGTCGTGCTTGACGCTGAAGCTTTCTTT. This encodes CASSASIVVLDAEAFF.

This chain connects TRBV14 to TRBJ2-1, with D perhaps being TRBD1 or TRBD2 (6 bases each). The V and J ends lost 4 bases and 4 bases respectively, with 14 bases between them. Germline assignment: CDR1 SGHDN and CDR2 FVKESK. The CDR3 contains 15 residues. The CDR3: CASSPGGGQYNEQFF. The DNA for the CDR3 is TGTGCCAGCAGCCCCGGGGGTGGACAGTACAATGAGCAGTTCTTC. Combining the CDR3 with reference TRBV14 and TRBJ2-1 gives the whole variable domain EAGVTQFPSHSVIEKGQTVTLRCDPISGHDNLYWYRRVMGKEIKFLLHFVKESKQDESGMPNNRFLAERTGGTYSTLKVQPAELEDSGVYFCASSPGGGQYNEQFFGPGTRLTVL.

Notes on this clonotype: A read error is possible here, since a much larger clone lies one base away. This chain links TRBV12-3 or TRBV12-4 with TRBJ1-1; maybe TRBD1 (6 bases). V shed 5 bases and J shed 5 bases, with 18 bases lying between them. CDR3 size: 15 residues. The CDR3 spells CASSLRRTEETEAFF. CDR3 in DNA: TGTGCCAGCAGTCTAAGACGGACAGAGGAGACTGAAGCTTTCTTT.

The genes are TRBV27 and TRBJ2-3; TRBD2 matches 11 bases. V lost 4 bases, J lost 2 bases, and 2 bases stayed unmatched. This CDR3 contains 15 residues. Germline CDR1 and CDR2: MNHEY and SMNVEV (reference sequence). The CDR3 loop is CASSSSGRITDTQYF. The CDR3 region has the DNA TGTGCCAGCAGTTCTAGCGGGAGGATCACAGATACGCAGTATTTT.

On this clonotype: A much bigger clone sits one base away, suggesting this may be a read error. The CDR3 sequence is CASSIESGVTLGTDTQYF. The CDR3 DNA follows: TGTGCCAGCAGCATAGAAAGCGGGGTAACACTAGGCACAGATACGCAGTATTTT. The rearrangement links TRBV7-6 to TRBJ2-3, with 7 bases that match TRBD2. The V and J ends lost 5 bases and 1 base, in that order; junction bases with no gene match: 15. The CDR3 contains 18 residues. Germline V CDR1 and CDR2: SGHVS, FNYEAQ.

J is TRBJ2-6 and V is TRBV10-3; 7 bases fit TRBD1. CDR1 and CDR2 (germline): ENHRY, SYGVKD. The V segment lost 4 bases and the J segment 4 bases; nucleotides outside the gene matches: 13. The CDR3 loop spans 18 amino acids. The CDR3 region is CAISADSDRELGANVLTF. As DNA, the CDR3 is TGTGCCATCAGTGCCGACTCCGACAGGGAGTTAGGGGCCAACGTCCTGACTTTC.

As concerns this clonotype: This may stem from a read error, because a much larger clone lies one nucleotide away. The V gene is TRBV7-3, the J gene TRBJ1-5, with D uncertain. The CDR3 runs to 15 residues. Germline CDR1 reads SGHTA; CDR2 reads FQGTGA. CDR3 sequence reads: CVSSPSVDSNQPQHF. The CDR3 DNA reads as TGTGTCAGCAGCCCAAGCGTTGATAGCAATCAGCCCCAGCATTTT.

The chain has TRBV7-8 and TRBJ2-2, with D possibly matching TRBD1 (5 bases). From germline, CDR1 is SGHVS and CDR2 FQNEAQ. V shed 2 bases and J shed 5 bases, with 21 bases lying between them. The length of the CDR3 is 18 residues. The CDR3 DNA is TGTGCCAGCAGCTTAAAATGGATAACAGGACATGGGACCGGGGAGCTGTTTTTT. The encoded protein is CASSLKWITGHGTGELFF.

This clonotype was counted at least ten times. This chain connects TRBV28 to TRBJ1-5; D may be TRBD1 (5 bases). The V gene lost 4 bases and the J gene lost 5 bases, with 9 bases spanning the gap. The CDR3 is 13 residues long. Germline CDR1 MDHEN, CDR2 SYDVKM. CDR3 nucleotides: TGTGCCAGCAGTTCCTCAGGGTATCAGCCCCAGCATTTT. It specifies CASSSSGYQPQHF.

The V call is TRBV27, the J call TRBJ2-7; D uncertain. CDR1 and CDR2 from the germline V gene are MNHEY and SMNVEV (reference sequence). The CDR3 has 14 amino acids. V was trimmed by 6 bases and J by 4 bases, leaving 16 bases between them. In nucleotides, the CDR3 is TGTGCCAGCAGCCCACTTGGGGAAGTTTACGAGCAGTACTTC. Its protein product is CASSPLGEVYEQYF.

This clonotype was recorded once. The CDR3 reads CSARDHRAMNTEAFF. CDR3 nucleotides: TGCAGTGCTAGAGATCATAGAGCGATGAACACTGAAGCTTTCTTT. The rearrangement joins TRBV20-1 to TRBJ1-1; D gene ambiguous. V lost 0 bases, J lost 0 bases, and 11 bases lay in between. This CDR3 comprises 15 residues. Germline values: CDR1 DFQATT, CDR2 SNEGSKA (reference sequence).

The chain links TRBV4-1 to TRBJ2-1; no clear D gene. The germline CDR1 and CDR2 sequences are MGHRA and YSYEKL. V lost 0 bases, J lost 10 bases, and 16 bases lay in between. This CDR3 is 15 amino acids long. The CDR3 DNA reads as TGCGCCAGCAGCCAAGATCGAGGTTGGGTCCGCGAGCAGTTCTTC. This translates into CASSQDRGWVREQFF.